Detailed here is one T cell receptor (beta chain). The source of the sample is a study of shared clonotypes between healthy human individuals. Profiling relied on immunoSEQ multiplex PCR, and the TCRdb table lists in-frame clones only, not all of them. Of hundreds of thousands of clones in the sample, 75% to 80% were seen once. Germline CDR1 reads SGDLS; CDR2 reads YYNGEE. CDR3 length: 14 residues. The V call is TRBV9, the J call TRBJ2-5; 9 bases align to TRBD1. The DNA end favors TRBJ2-7, so the J call may be wrong. The sequencing input was PBMCs. This sequence was found in a woman in her 40s in good health. Some clones in this sample may be carry-over from other donors' samples. The CDR3 loop reads CASSATGGWNEQYF. In DNA form, the CDR3 reads TGTGCCAGCAGCGCGACAGGGGGTTGGAACGAGCAGTACTTC.